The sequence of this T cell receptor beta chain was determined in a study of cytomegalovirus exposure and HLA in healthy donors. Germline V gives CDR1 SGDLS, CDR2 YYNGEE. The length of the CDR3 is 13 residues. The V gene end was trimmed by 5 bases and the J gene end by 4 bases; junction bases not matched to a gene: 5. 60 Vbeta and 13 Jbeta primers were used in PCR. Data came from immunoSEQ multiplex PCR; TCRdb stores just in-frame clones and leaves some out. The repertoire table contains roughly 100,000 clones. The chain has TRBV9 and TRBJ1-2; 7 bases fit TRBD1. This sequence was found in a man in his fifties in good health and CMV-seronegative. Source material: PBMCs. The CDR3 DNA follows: TGTGCCAGCAGGGGGGACAGATCCTATGGCTACACCTTC. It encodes CASRGDRSYGYTF.